The 2 T cell receptor beta chains in this list originate from one sample, sequenced in a study of T-cell memory formation after mild COVID-19. Each CDR3 protein gets one entry after TCRdb re-called the 5' RACE reads with MiXCR. This table has some 490,000 distinct CDR3 sequences, about 18% appearing once. Sequencing used PBMCs or a T cell subset sorted from them (not recorded which). The receptors derive from an adult woman who had mild COVID-19 (a few samples of this study predate the infection). Cell type and time point are not known.

The chain joins TRBV30 to TRBJ2-3; D tentatively fits TRBD1 or TRBD2 (5 bases each). The CDR3 is made up of 13 amino acids. In germline, CDR1 is GTSNPN, CDR2 SVGIG (reference sequence). The V gene lost 1 base and the J gene lost 6 bases, with 11 bases spanning the gap. The CDR3 bases are TGTGCCTGGAGTGGAGGGACCCGGGATACGCAGTATTTT. Its protein product is CAWSGGTRDTQYF. The full variable domain, with the rest looked up from reference TRBV30 and TRBJ2-3, is SQTIHQWPATLVQPVGSPLSLECTVEGTSNPNLYWYRQAAGRGLQLLFYSVGIGQISSEVPQNLSASRPQDRQFILSSKKLLLSDSGFYLCAWSGGTRDTQYFGPGTRLTVL.

This clonotype was detected only a few times. The chain couples TRBV4-3 to TRBJ2-1; D uncertain. The CDR3 spans 14 residues. Germline loops: CDR1 LGHNA, CDR2 YSLEER. V lost 4 bases to trimming and J lost 6 bases, with 13 bases between them. The CDR3 DNA follows: TGCGCCAGCAGCCCCGGGTCCCTCGTCAATGAGCAGTTCTTC. Its protein is CASSPGSLVNEQFF.